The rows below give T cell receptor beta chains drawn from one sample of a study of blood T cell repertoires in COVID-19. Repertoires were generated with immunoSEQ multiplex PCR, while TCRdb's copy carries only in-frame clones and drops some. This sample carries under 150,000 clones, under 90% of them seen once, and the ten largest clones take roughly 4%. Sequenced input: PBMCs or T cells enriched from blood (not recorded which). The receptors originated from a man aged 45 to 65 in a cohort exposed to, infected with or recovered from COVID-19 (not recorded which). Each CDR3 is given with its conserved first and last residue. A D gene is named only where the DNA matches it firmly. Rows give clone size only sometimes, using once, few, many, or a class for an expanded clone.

CDR3: CASSVQSGQGAPEGDGYTF
DNA: TGTGCCAGCAGCGTACAGTCTGGACAGGGGGCTCCGGAGGGGGATGGCTACACCTTC
D: TRBD1
V: TRBV9
J: TRBJ1-2
size: NA

CDR3: CASSLNNVLTF
DNA: TGCGCCAGCAGCCTAAACAACGTCCTGACTTTC
D: NA
V: TRBV4-1
J: TRBJ2-6
size: NA

CDR3: CASSSNSIAGGPGDTQYF
DNA: TGTGCCAGCAGCTCAAACTCCATAGCGGGAGGGCCGGGAGATACGCAGTATTTT
D: TRBD2
V: TRBV11-2
J: TRBJ2-3
size: NA

CDR3: CASRDRQETQYF
DNA: TGCGCCAGCAGGGACAGACAAGAGACCCAGTACTTC
D: NA
V: TRBV5-1
J: TRBJ2-5
size: once

CDR3: CASRGLGGTLYGYTF
DNA: TGTGCCAGTAGGGGTCTCGGCGGGACCCTCTATGGCTACACCTTC
D: NA
V: TRBV19
J: TRBJ1-2
size: NA

CDR3: CASSPRGAATNEKLFF
DNA: TGTGCCAGCAGCCCAAGAGGTGCTGCAACTAATGAAAAACTGTTTTTT
D: NA
V: TRBV3-1/TRBV3-2
J: TRBJ1-4
size: NA

CDR3: CASSPGQLPNYEQYF
DNA: TGTGCCAGTAGTCCCGGACAGCTACCAAACTACGAGCAGTACTTC
D: NA
V: TRBV19
J: TRBJ2-7
size: NA

CDR3: CAWGYRGDTEAFF
DNA: TGTGCCTGGGGATACAGGGGAGACACTGAAGCTTTCTTT
D: TRBD1
V: TRBV30
J: TRBJ1-1
size: few

CDR3: CASSLGTGGREKLFF
DNA: TGTGCCAGCAGCTTAGGGACAGGGGGAAGGGAAAAACTGTTTTTT
D: TRBD1
V: TRBV7-6
J: TRBJ1-4
size: once

CDR3: CASSVSGGQETQYF
DNA: TGTGCCAGCAGCGTATCCGGGGGACAAGAGACCCAGTACTTC
D: NA
V: TRBV9
J: TRBJ2-5
size: NA

CDR3: CATSRPGQGVNYGYTF
DNA: TGTGCCACCAGCAGACCCGGACAGGGAGTAAACTATGGCTACACCTTC
D: TRBD1
V: TRBV15
J: TRBJ1-2
size: NA

CDR3: CASSDGNEQFF
DNA: TGTGCCAGCAGTGACGGGAATGAGCAGTTCTTC
D: NA
V: TRBV27
J: TRBJ2-1
size: NA

CDR3: CASSQGQAHLGFF
DNA: TGTGCCAGCAGCCAGGGACAGGCTCACCTCGGGTTCTTC
D: TRBD1
V: TRBV3-1/TRBV3-2
J: TRBJ2-1
size: NA

CDR3: CSVEDLKGGRGYGYTF
DNA: TGCAGCGTTGAAGATCTCAAGGGGGGGCGCGGCTATGGCTACACCTTC
D: NA
V: TRBV29-1
J: TRBJ1-2
size: NA

CDR3: CASSPPAGTNEKLFF
DNA: TGTGCCAGCTCACCACCGGCAGGGACTAATGAAAAACTGTTTTTT
D: NA
V: TRBV18
J: TRBJ1-4
size: NA

CDR3: CSSKRGGMNTEAFF
DNA: TGCAGCAGTAAAAGGGGGGGGATGAACACTGAAGCTTTCTTT
D: NA
V: TRBV29-1
J: TRBJ1-1
size: many

CDR3: CASSKEGDPQHF
DNA: TGTGCCAGCAGCAAGGAGGGAGACCCCCAGCATTTT
D: NA
V: TRBV2
J: TRBJ1-5
size: NA

CDR3: CASLKLEGNQPQHF
DNA: TGTGCCAGCCTAAAATTGGAGGGCAATCAGCCCCAGCATTTT
D: NA
V: TRBV19
J: TRBJ1-5
size: NA

CDR3: CASSRGGDRGYQNTEAFF
DNA: TGTGCCAGCAGCCGAGGAGGGGACAGGGGCTACCAGAACACTGAAGCTTTCTTT
D: TRBD1
V: TRBV27
J: TRBJ1-1
size: NA

CDR3: CASSFGGGGELFF
DNA: TGTGCCAGCAGCTTCGGAGGCGGGGGGGAGCTGTTTTTT
D: NA
V: TRBV5-6
J: TRBJ2-2
size: once

CDR3: CASSPGRGEETQYF
DNA: TGTGCCAGCAGCCCCGGGAGGGGGGAAGAGACCCAGTACTTC
D: TRBD2
V: TRBV7-9
J: TRBJ2-5
size: NA

CDR3: CASSPLLGNEQYF
DNA: TGTGCCAGCAGTCCCCTTCTAGGCAACGAGCAGTACTTC
D: NA
V: TRBV2
J: TRBJ2-7
size: once

CDR3: CASSLNGLRGNQPQHF
DNA: TGTGCCAGCAGCTTAAACGGCCTCCGGGGCAATCAGCCCCAGCATTTT
D: NA
V: TRBV11-2
J: TRBJ1-5
size: NA

CDR3: CASSLWAHYEQYF
DNA: TGTGCCAGCAGCCTATGGGCCCACTACGAGCAGTACTTC
D: NA
V: TRBV3-1/TRBV3-2
J: TRBJ2-7
size: NA

CDR3: CASSLEGGSNQPQHF
DNA: TGTGCCAGCAGCTTAGAAGGCGGCAGCAATCAGCCCCAGCATTTT
D: NA
V: TRBV7-9
J: TRBJ1-5
size: NA

CDR3: CATSPDRGHDEKLFF
DNA: TGTGCCACCTCTCCCGACAGGGGACATGATGAAAAACTGTTTTTT
D: TRBD1
V: TRBV27
J: TRBJ1-4
size: NA

CDR3: CSASLAGGPDTQYF
DNA: TGCAGTGCAAGTTTAGCGGGGGGGCCAGATACGCAGTATTTT
D: TRBD2
V: TRBV20-1
J: TRBJ2-3
size: NA

CDR3: CSVEKAGTSGTYQETQYF
DNA: TGCAGCGTTGAAAAGGCCGGGACTAGCGGGACTTACCAAGAGACCCAGTACTTC
D: TRBD2
V: TRBV29-1
J: TRBJ2-5
size: once

CDR3: CASSPPLREGWGEQFF
DNA: TGTGCCAGCAGCCCCCCCCTCCGGGAGGGTTGGGGTGAGCAGTTCTTC
D: TRBD2
V: TRBV5-4
J: TRBJ2-1
size: NA

CDR3: CASSLGLAIYYEQYF
DNA: TGTGCCAGCAGCCTCGGACTAGCGATCTACTACGAGCAGTACTTC
D: TRBD2
V: TRBV7-2
J: TRBJ2-7
size: NA

CDR3: CASSMNSGGQPTQYF
DNA: TGTGCCAGTAGTATGAATAGCGGGGGGCAACCCACCCAGTACTTC
D: TRBD2
V: TRBV19
J: TRBJ2-5
size: NA

CDR3: CASSLGIAGINNEQFF
DNA: TGTGCCAGCAGCTTAGGTATAGCGGGAATCAACAATGAGCAGTTCTTC
D: TRBD2
V: TRBV11-3
J: TRBJ2-1
size: NA

CDR3: CATSRGPGLAGDSSYNEQFF
DNA: TGTGCCACCAGCAGAGGACCGGGACTAGCGGGTGATAGCTCCTACAATGAGCAGTTCTTC
D: TRBD2
V: TRBV15
J: TRBJ2-1
size: NA

CDR3: CSANQGPGYTF
DNA: TGCAGTGCAAACCAGGGCCCTGGCTACACCTTC
D: NA
V: TRBV20-1
J: TRBJ1-2
size: NA

CDR3: CASTVMDRGSYEQYF
DNA: TGTGCCAGCACCGTGATGGACAGGGGCTCCTACGAGCAGTACTTC
D: TRBD1
V: TRBV5-5
J: TRBJ2-7
size: NA

CDR3: CASSLASPLQKLFF
DNA: TGTGCCAGCAGCTTAGCGAGCCCCCTACAAAAACTGTTTTTT
D: NA
V: TRBV7-6
J: TRBJ1-4
size: NA

CDR3: CASSLGGESYNEQFF
DNA: TGTGCCAGCAGCTTAGGGGGGGAATCGTACAATGAGCAGTTCTTC
D: NA
V: TRBV11-3
J: TRBJ2-1
size: NA

CDR3: CASSLTGSYGYTF
DNA: TGTGCCAGCAGCCTGACAGGGAGCTATGGCTACACCTTC
D: TRBD1
V: TRBV12-3/TRBV12-4
J: TRBJ1-2
size: NA

CDR3: CASSYSIGAYEQYF
DNA: TGTGCCAGCAGTTACTCGATCGGGGCCTACGAGCAGTACTTC
D: NA
V: TRBV6-5
J: TRBJ2-7
size: NA

CDR3: CASSLQGGSGNTIYF
DNA: TGTGCCAGCAGCTTACAGGGAGGTTCTGGAAACACCATATATTTT
D: NA
V: TRBV7-2
J: TRBJ1-3
size: NA

CDR3: CASSQGAGWTEAFF
DNA: TGTGCCAGTAGCCAGGGCGCGGGGTGGACTGAAGCTTTCTTT
D: NA
V: TRBV19
J: TRBJ1-1
size: NA

CDR3: CSVPGPRQGSSYNSPLHF
DNA: TGCAGCGTTCCCGGACCCCGACAGGGCAGCTCCTATAATTCACCCCTCCACTTT
D: TRBD1
V: TRBV29-1
J: TRBJ1-6
size: NA

CDR3: CAWGVVAGGPYEQYF
DNA: TGTGCCTGGGGGGTTGTGGCGGGGGGCCCGTACGAGCAGTACTTC
D: TRBD2
V: TRBV30
J: TRBJ2-7
size: NA

CDR3: CASSLSLAGVKRNEQFF
DNA: TGTGCCAGCAGTTTATCCCTAGCGGGAGTAAAACGCAATGAGCAGTTCTTC
D: TRBD2
V: TRBV27
J: TRBJ2-1
size: NA

CDR3: CASSPETGGEAFF
DNA: TGTGCCAGCAGTCCGGAGACGGGGGGTGAAGCTTTCTTT
D: NA
V: TRBV27
J: TRBJ1-1
size: NA

CDR3: CASRFAGGSYNEQFF
DNA: TGCGCCAGCAGATTCGCGGGGGGCTCCTACAATGAGCAGTTCTTC
D: TRBD2
V: TRBV5-1
J: TRBJ2-1
size: NA

CDR3: CASSRGTSGNDEQFF
DNA: TGTGCCAGCTCTCGGGGGACTAGCGGGAACGATGAGCAGTTCTTC
D: TRBD2
V: TRBV9
J: TRBJ2-1
size: NA

CDR3: CAWSWDSNYEQYF
DNA: TGTGCCTGGAGCTGGGACAGTAACTACGAGCAGTACTTC
D: TRBD1
V: TRBV30
J: TRBJ2-7
size: NA

CDR3: CASSFGGYSNQPQHF
DNA: TGTGCCAGCAGTTTTGGGGGGTATAGCAATCAGCCCCAGCATTTT
D: NA
V: TRBV28
J: TRBJ1-5
size: NA

CDR3: CASSSAGTGAEKLFF
DNA: TGCGCCAGCAGCTCCGCCGGGACAGGGGCTGAAAAACTGTTTTTT
D: TRBD1
V: TRBV5-1
J: TRBJ1-4
size: once

CDR3: CASRDSNGYTF
DNA: TGTGCCAGCAGGGACAGCAATGGCTACACCTTC
D: NA
V: TRBV6-5
J: TRBJ1-2
size: NA

CDR3: CASSKGGLTSYEQYF
DNA: TGTGCCAGCAGCAAGGGGGGGCTAACTTCCTACGAGCAGTACTTC
D: NA
V: TRBV6-5
J: TRBJ2-7
size: NA